Below are 25 T cell receptor beta chains sequenced from a single sample in a study of shared T cell receptors in the human thymus. Assay used: immunoSEQ multiplex PCR; TCRdb lists only in-frame clones, some missing. This sample has approximately 490,000 clones, with around 78% found just once. This sample was shared with a second study, whose subject was human thymus T cells.

Sequenced material: thymocytes. The receptors were gathered from a boy less than two years old with a congenital heart defect.

This clone has only one observation. This sequence joins TRBV4-1 and TRBJ2-7, with D possibly matching TRBD2 (6 bases). The CDR3 is made up of 14 amino acids. The germline CDR1 and CDR2 sequences are MGHRA and YSYEKL. Trimming took 4 bases from V and 6 from J, leaving 16 bases between them. In nucleotides, the CDR3 is TGCGCCAGCAGCCGGGGACTTAGGACACGCGAGCAGTACTTC. Amino acid sequence: CASSRGLRTREQYF.

The chain combines TRBV19 with TRBJ1-5; D remains ambiguous. V lost 6 bases and J lost 1, with 13 bases in between. This CDR3 spans 15 amino acids. Germline V gives CDR1 LNHDA, CDR2 SQIVND (reference sequence). The CDR3 here is CASRALGRSNQPQHF. In DNA form, the CDR3 reads TGTGCCAGTAGAGCTCTGGGGAGAAGCAATCAGCCCCAGCATTTT.

CDR3 DNA: TGTGCCAGCAGTGAAGTCGGGGGAGTTGGCTATGGCTACACCTTC. Translation gives CASSEVGGVGYGYTF. V and J are TRBV6-1 and TRBJ1-2; D is perhaps TRBD1 (5 bases). Germline CDR1 MNHNS, CDR2 SASEGT. The CDR3 loop spans 15 amino acids. V was pared by 1 base and J by 4 bases, with 13 bases between.

The V gene is TRBV19, the J gene TRBJ2-7, with a tentative D call TRBD1 (6 bases). The CDR3 length is 15 residues. The V gene lost 4 bases and the J gene lost 0 bases, with 13 bases spanning the gap. Germline V gene data show CDR1 as LNHDA and CDR2 as SQIVND (reference sequence). The CDR3 coding sequence is TGTGCCAGTAGTACCAAGAGGGGGAGCTCCTACGAGCAGTACTTC. Its protein product is CASSTKRGSSYEQYF.

Only a few counts were recorded for this clone. The chain couples TRBV4-3 to TRBJ1-5; D not certain. Germline V lookup: CDR1 LGHNA, CDR2 YSLEER. Trimming shortened V by 3 bases and J by 10 bases, and 19 bases separated the two germline ends. CDR3 length: 15 residues. In nucleotides, the CDR3 is TGCGCCAGCAGCCAGGAGCGGACGGCGATCGGCCCCCAGCATTTT. Its protein is CASSQERTAIGPQHF.

The CDR3: CASSARLPGTGGPYGYTF. The DNA for the CDR3 is TGCGCCAGCAGCGCCCGCCTTCCGGGGACAGGGGGCCCCTATGGCTACACCTTC. This chain connects TRBV5-1 to TRBJ1-2; 12 bases agree with TRBD1. Germline lookup yields CDR1 SGHRS and CDR2 YFSETQ. Trimming cost V 4 bases and J 4 bases; bases outside gene matches: 14. The CDR3 extends over 18 amino acids.

This chain connects TRBV5-1 to TRBJ2-7; D perhaps matches TRBD2 (6 bases). With 2 bases removed from V and 5 bases from J, the gap between germline ends came to 17 bases. The length of the CDR3 is 15 residues. Germline V gene sequence: CDR1 SGHRS, CDR2 YFSETQ. CDR3 sequence: CASSFWTIPYNEQYF. Written as DNA, the CDR3 is TGCGCCAGCAGCTTTTGGACTATCCCTTACAACGAGCAGTACTTC.

V is TRBV7-9 and J is TRBJ2-1; 12 bases align to TRBD1. Germline V gene data show CDR1 as SEHNR and CDR2 as FQNEAQ (reference sequence). V was pared by 1 base and J by 8 bases, with 9 bases of the junction left unmatched. This CDR3 contains 17 residues. The CDR3 DNA reads as TGTGCCAGCAGCTTAGGGTCTGGGACAGGGGGCAGAGATGAGCAGTTCTTC. Translation: CASSLGSGTGGRDEQFF.

The chain joins TRBV5-6 to TRBJ2-7; 7 bases fit TRBD1. CDR3 size: 16 residues. Unmatched junction bases numbered 12, after V lost 3 bases and J lost 3 bases. Germline V CDR1 and CDR2: SGHDT, YYEEEE. The CDR3 coding sequence is TGTGCCAGCAGCTCGCGTGGCAGGGACAGAGTCTACGAGCAGTACTTC. It encodes CASSSRGRDRVYEQYF.

The chain uses TRBV14 and TRBJ1-1; TRBD1 matches at 9 bases. The germline gives CDR1 SGHDN, CDR2 FVKESK. The CDR3 totals 17 residues. Losses at the gene ends were 2 bases for V and 0 bases for J; bases not matched to a gene: 7. The CDR3 DNA sequence: TGTGCCAGCAGCCAACGCCGGGACAGGGACATGAACACTGAAGCTTTCTTT. Amino acid sequence: CASSQRRDRDMNTEAFF.

The J gene is TRBJ2-7, the V gene TRBV14, with TRBD1 matching over 11 bases. CDR1 and CDR2 from the germline V gene are SGHDN and FVKESK. J lost 5 bases, V lost 0 bases, and 3 bases had no gene match. The CDR3 covers 15 residues. For the CDR3, the DNA is TGTGCCAGCAGCCAAGATCCGGACAGGGGGCACGAGCAGTACTTC. Its translation is CASSQDPDRGHEQYF.

The chain joins TRBV6-5 to TRBJ2-7; maybe TRBD2 (5 bases). This CDR3 spans 14 amino acids. The V gene's germline CDR1 is MNHEY and CDR2 SVGAGI. V was pared by 0 bases and J by 2 bases, with 8 bases between. CDR3 in amino acids: CASSYSRDTYEQYF. In DNA form, the CDR3 reads TGTGCCAGCAGTTACTCGAGGGATACCTACGAGCAGTACTTC.

This sequence joins TRBV30 and TRBJ2-3; 7 nucleotides line up with TRBD1. CDR3 length: 15 residues. Germline assignment: CDR1 GTSNPN and CDR2 SVGIG (reference sequence). J lost 4 bases, V lost 4 bases, and 11 bases had no gene match. The DNA for the CDR3 is TGTGCCTGGATTCCCCCCCGGGACAGATCAGATACGCAGTATTTT. It specifies CAWIPPRDRSDTQYF.

This clone has a handful of counts. The gene calls are TRBV7-4 and TRBJ1-1; D gene unclear. V dropped 2 bases and J dropped 1 base, with 8 bases sitting between them. The CDR3 spans 14 residues. Germline CDR1 and CDR2: SGHVT and SQSDAQ. The CDR3 region has the DNA TGTGCCAGCAGCTTATCTCCCGGGAACACTGAAGCTTTCTTT. As protein: CASSLSPGNTEAFF. Drawing the rest from reference TRBV7-4 and TRBJ1-1, the complete variable domain is GAGVSQSPRYKVAKRGRDVALRCDSISGHVTLYWYRQTLGQGSEVLTYSQSDAQRDKSGRPSGRFSAERPERSVSTLKIQRTEQGDSAVYLCASSLSPGNTEAFFGQGTRLTVV.

This clone turned up a few times. Other DNA sequences of this sample code for an identical CDR3. This sequence joins TRBV14 and TRBJ2-1; 12 positions agree with TRBD2. This CDR3 has 16 amino acids. From germline, CDR1 is SGHDN and CDR2 FVKESK. Germline trimming cut 1 base from V and 4 bases from J; bases unmatched to any gene: 2. In DNA, the CDR3 is TGTGCCAGCAGCCAAGGACTAGCGGGAGCTTACAATGAGCAGTTCTTC. Amino acids: CASSQGLAGAYNEQFF.

The chain recombines TRBV11-2 with TRBJ2-7, with TRBD2 identical over 8 bases. CDR1 and CDR2 (germline): SGHAT, FQNNGV. This CDR3 is 16 amino acids long. J gave up 2 bases and V 1 base, and 7 bases lay outside the gene matches. The CDR3 region is CASSLAPTSDPYEQYF. CDR3 in DNA: TGTGCCAGCAGCTTAGCCCCGACTAGCGACCCCTACGAGCAGTACTTC.

V is TRBV28 and J is TRBJ1-1, with D uncertain. Germline values: CDR1 MDHEN, CDR2 SYDVKM. The CDR3 totals 11 residues. V lost 1 base, J lost 11 bases, and 8 bases lay in between. This chain's CDR3 is CASSLSGAAFF. The CDR3, as DNA: TGTGCCAGCAGTTTATCAGGTGCGGCTTTCTTT.

The V call is TRBV11-3, the J call TRBJ2-2; 7 bases fit TRBD2. Germline V gene data show CDR1 as SGHNT and CDR2 as YENEEA. CDR3 length: 17 residues. V lost 4 bases to trimming and J lost 4 bases; unmatched junction nucleotides: 12. The CDR3 DNA is TGTGCCAGCAGCTCCAATATACGAGCGGGACCCACCGGGGAGCTGTTTTTT. Translated: CASSSNIRAGPTGELFF.

V usage is TRBV19 and J usage is TRBJ2-3, with 7 bases identical to TRBD1. CDR1 is LNHDA and CDR2 is SQIVND in the germline V gene (reference sequence). The CDR3 length is 13 residues. With 8 bases clipped from V and 3 bases from J, the junction kept 5 bases outside the gene matches. For the CDR3, the DNA is TGTGCCAGTGTGGACAGGACAACAGATACGCAGTATTTT. Its translation is CASVDRTTDTQYF.

This chain uses TRBV30 with TRBJ2-3; TRBD2 matches 11 bases. The J segment lost 3 bases and the V segment lost 4 bases, leaving 9 bases of the junction unmatched. Germline CDR1 reads GTSNPN; CDR2 reads SVGIG (reference sequence). CDR3 length: 16 amino acids. The CDR3 is CAWTDPRLAGTDTQYF. In DNA, the CDR3 is TGTGCCTGGACCGACCCTCGACTAGCGGGGACAGATACGCAGTATTTT.

This rearrangement joins TRBV7-2 to TRBJ1-2; TRBD1 matches at 8 bases. V trimming: 1 base; J trimming: 6 bases; junction bases outside the gene matches: 7. The CDR3 has 15 amino acids. Germline loops: CDR1 SGHTA, CDR2 FQGNSA. CDR3: CASSLEGRGLDGYTF. CDR3 coding DNA: TGTGCCAGCAGCTTAGAGGGCAGGGGGCTGGATGGCTACACCTTC. Full variable domain (outside the CDR3, taken from reference TRBV7-2 and TRBJ1-2): GAGVSQSPSNKVTEKGKDVELRCDPISGHTALYWYRQSLGQGLEFLIYFQGNSAPDKSGLPSDRFSAERTGGSVSTLTIQRTQQEDSAVYLCASSLEGRGLDGYTFGSGTRLTVV.

V usage is TRBV5-1 and J usage is TRBJ2-7, with D unresolved. There are 13 residues in the CDR3. Trimming took off 0 bases at V and 2 bases at J, with 6 bases between the two ends. Germline V CDR1 and CDR2: SGHRS, YFSETQ. The CDR3, as DNA: TGCGCCAGCAGCTTGGCCCCAACCTACGAGCAGTACTTC. As protein: CASSLAPTYEQYF. Using reference TRBV5-1 and TRBJ2-7 for the parts outside the CDR3, the full variable domain is KAGVTQTPRYLIKTRGQQVTLSCSPISGHRSVSWYQQTPGQGLQFLFEYFSETQRNKGNFPGRFSGRQFSNSRSEMNVSTLELGDSALYLCASSLAPTYEQYFGPGTRLTVT.

The genes are TRBV27 and TRBJ1-2, with TRBD1 matching over 8 bases. Germline V gives CDR1 MNHEY, CDR2 SMNVEV (reference sequence). This CDR3 comprises 12 residues. V lost 8 bases to trimming and J lost 5 bases; unmatched junction nucleotides: 4. CDR3 amino acids: CASAGGGYGYTF. For the CDR3, the DNA is TGTGCCAGCGCAGGGGGCGGTTATGGCTACACCTTC.

This clone was observed once. This rearrangement joins TRBV11-2 to TRBJ2-7, with D maybe TRBD2 (6 bases). The CDR3 contains 15 residues. CDR1 and CDR2 from the germline V gene are SGHAT and FQNNGV. Trimming took off 1 base at V and 2 bases at J, with 12 bases between the two ends. The CDR3 region has the DNA TGTGCCAGCAGCTTAGGTCAGGAGGGGCCCTACGAGCAGTACTTC. It translates to CASSLGQEGPYEQYF.

The chain carries TRBV6-5 and TRBJ2-7; the match to TRBD1 covers 7 bases. Per the germline V gene, CDR1 is MNHEY and CDR2 is SVGAGI. The CDR3 consists of 14 residues. The trim removed 2 bases at V and 1 base at J, leaving 2 bases unmatched. The CDR3 sequence is CASSYGGQSYEQYF. CDR3 sequence (DNA): TGTGCCAGCAGTTACGGGGGACAGTCCTACGAGCAGTACTTC.